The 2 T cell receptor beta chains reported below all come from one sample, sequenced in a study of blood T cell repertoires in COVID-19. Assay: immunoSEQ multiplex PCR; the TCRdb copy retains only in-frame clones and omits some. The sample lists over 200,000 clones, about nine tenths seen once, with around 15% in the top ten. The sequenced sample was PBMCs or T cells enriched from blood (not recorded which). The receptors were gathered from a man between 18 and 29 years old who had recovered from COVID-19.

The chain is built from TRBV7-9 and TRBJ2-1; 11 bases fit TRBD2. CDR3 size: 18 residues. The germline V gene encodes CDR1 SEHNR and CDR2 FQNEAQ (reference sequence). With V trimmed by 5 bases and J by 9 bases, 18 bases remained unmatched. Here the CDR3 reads CASSPTTSGNVRVGEQFF. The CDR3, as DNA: TGTGCCAGCAGCCCGACGACTAGCGGGAACGTCCGCGTTGGTGAGCAGTTCTTC.

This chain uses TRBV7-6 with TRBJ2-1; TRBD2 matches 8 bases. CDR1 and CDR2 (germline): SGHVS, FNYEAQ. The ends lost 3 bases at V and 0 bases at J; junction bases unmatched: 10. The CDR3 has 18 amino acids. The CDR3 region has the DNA TGTGCCAGCAGCTTTCGGGCTAGCGGGTCTAGCTCCTACAATGAGCAGTTCTTC. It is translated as CASSFRASGSSSYNEQFF. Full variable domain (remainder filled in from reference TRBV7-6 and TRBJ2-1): GAGVSQSPRYKVTKRGQDVALRCDPISGHVSLYWYRQALGQGPEFLTYFNYEAQQDKSGLPNDRFSAERPEGSISTLTIQRTEQRDSAMYRCASSFRASGSSSYNEQFFGPGTRLTVL.